This T cell receptor (beta chain) emerged from a study of control samples from healthy donors and cancer patients. The CDR3 runs to 14 residues. V was pared by 5 bases and J by 6 bases, with 12 bases of the junction left unmatched. The V gene's germline CDR1 is SQVTM and CDR2 ANQGSEA. Clones were read by immunoSEQ multiplex PCR, and TCRdb kept only the in-frame ones, dropping some. The data contain 50,000 or so clones, roughly 88% of them seen just once; the ten biggest clones take up 3% to 4%. Sequenced: blood. The receptor's source is a man aged 50-60 years in good health. The rearrangement uses TRBV29-1 and TRBJ2-7; TRBD1 agrees at 8 bases. The CDR3 DNA sequence: TGCAGCGTTCGCTTGTTGACAGGGGTAGGCGAGCAGTACTTC. Its protein is CSVRLLTGVGEQYF.